This TCR beta chain was documented in a study of post-analysis software for immune sequencing data. Study summary: Courses of disease covered relapsing-remitting, secondary progressive and progressive-relapsing multiple sclerosis. Study-level results: Same-batch samples co-clustered strongly by F measure. Diversity measured as normalized Chao1 was significantly lower in multiple sclerosis patients than in controls.

Of note for this clonotype: Its antigen is as yet unknown.

Carried by the TCR beta cDNA libraries were unique molecular identifiers. When about 1 to 11 million T cells were used, they gave some 540,000 cDNA molecules. Using its own MiXCR run on the PCR reads, TCRdb lists one record per CDR3 protein. The sample holds 700,000 to 800,000 distinct CDR3 sequences, around 27% seen once. The clonotype originates from a girl aged 10 to 17 with multiple sclerosis. The sample comprised blood.

This CDR3 is CSVEPAAVNTEAFF. The CDR3 DNA is TGCAGCGTTGAACCGGCGGCCGTGAACACTGAAGCTTTCTTT. The chain is built from TRBV29-1 and TRBJ1-1; D remains unclear. With 2 bases removed from V and 0 bases from J, the gap between germline ends came to 10 bases. From germline, CDR1 is SQVTM and CDR2 ANQGSEA. The CDR3 is 14 amino acids. Complete variable domain (other parts from reference TRBV29-1 and TRBJ1-1): SAVISQKPSRDICQRGTSLTIQCQVDSQVTMMFWYRQQPGQSLTLIATANQGSEATYESGFVIDKFPISRPNLTFSTLTVSNMSPEDSSIYLCSVEPAAVNTEAFFGQGTRLTVV.